This T cell receptor beta chain was profiled in a study of blood T cell repertoires in COVID-19. For the study at large: Samples representing acute and convalescent COVID-19 were sourced from the United States, Italy and Spain. T cells, B-cell-depleted T cells, or PBMCs provided the cDNA or gDNA that served as material.

This clone was seen a few times. Per the original methods: Reference gene primer amplification gave nucleated cell count estimates. Profiling relied on immunoSEQ multiplex PCR, and the TCRdb table lists in-frame clones only, not all of them. V, J and clone size were drawn from that table, and D and trimming were deduced from the DNA. Of some 250,000 clones listed, 81% are singletons. The germline V gene encodes CDR1 SGDLS and CDR2 YYNGEE. This CDR3 is built from 15 residues. Trimming took 0 bases from V and 1 from J; bases not matched to a gene: 3. The sequencing input was peripheral blood. The chain couples TRBV9 to TRBJ2-5; TRBD2 agrees at 7 bases. The receptor was isolated from a woman aged 60-70 years with active or convalescent COVID-19. Written as DNA, the CDR3 is TGTGCCAGCAGCGTAGTCTCTAGCGGCCAAGAGACCCAGTACTTC. Protein product: CASSVVSSGQETQYF. Looking up the rest from reference TRBV9 and TRBJ2-5 gives the full variable domain: DSGVTQTPKHLITATGQRVTLRCSPRSGDLSVYWYQQSLDQGLQFLIQYYNGEERAKGNILERFSAQQFPDLHSELNLSSLELGDSALYFCASSVVSSGQETQYFGPGTRLLVL.